This T cell receptor (beta chain) was captured by sequencing in a study of control samples from healthy donors and cancer patients. Libraries were prepared by immunoSEQ multiplex PCR; TCRdb keeps only in-frame clonotypes and omits some of them. The sample yields more than 95,000 clones, over 75% seen once. Trimming left V 2 bases short and J 4 bases short, with 14 bases between. This CDR3 comprises 16 residues. Germline lookup yields CDR1 SGHTA and CDR2 FQGNSA. This clonotype was sampled from a middle-aged man in good health. Sequenced sample: blood. This chain links TRBV7-2 with TRBJ1-4; no clear D gene. In DNA, the CDR3 is TGTGCCAGCAGCTTATATGGCCAGAGGATTAATGAAAAACTGTTTTTT. The encoded protein is CASSLYGQRINEKLFF.